This T cell receptor (beta chain) was identified during a study of blood T cells in healthy people across ages. Primed by a sample-barcoded 5' primer and a J-beta primer mix, a second PCR proceeded for about 6 to 11 cycles. TCRdb passed the 5' RACE reads through MiXCR, listing each CDR3 protein once. The data show some 1,800,000 distinct CDR3 sequences, more than 35% seen once. V was clipped by 4 bases and J by 2 bases, with 18 bases between them. CDR3 length equals 16 residues. CDR1 and CDR2 from the germline V gene are MNHEY and SVGEGT. The table lists this clonotype with a few counts. This chain joins TRBV6-2 or TRBV6-3 and TRBJ2-7; a weak D match, TRBD1 (6 bases). The clonotype was recovered from a human donor in good health. The material sequenced was blood. CDR3 nucleotides: TGTGCCAGCAGTTCCCCAAGGACAGAAAGGACCTACGAGCAGTACTTC. This translates into CASSSPRTERTYEQYF.